The next 5 T cell receptor beta chains were all read from a single sample in a study of PD-1 blockade in classical Hodgkin lymphoma. Time point in this sample: cycle 4 day 1 (C4D1), after five to seven weeks of nivolumab. Each of the patients experienced relapse following autologous stem cell transplantation, and their brentuximab vedotin exposure differed. TCRdb keeps only in-frame clones here, not all; method: immunoSEQ multiplex PCR. In the table there are 90,000 to 140,000 clones, approximately 89% of which are singletons. The sequenced sample was peripheral blood mononuclear cells (PBMCs), obtained before the fourth cycle of nivolumab. All receptors derive from a human donor with classical Hodgkin lymphoma.

V is TRBV6-6 and J is TRBJ2-3, with D perhaps TRBD1 (6 bases). CDR1 and CDR2 (germline): MNHNY, SVGAGI (reference sequence). The CDR3 has 12 residues. V lost 2 bases and J lost 7, with 7 bases in between. The CDR3 loop is CASSYGTNTQYF. The CDR3 nucleotides are TGTGCCAGCAGTTACGGGACAAATACGCAGTATTTT.

The chain employs TRBV29-1 and TRBJ1-5; D may be TRBD1 (5 bases). V lost 1 base to trimming and J lost 4 bases, with 17 bases between them. This CDR3 has 16 amino acids. Germline values: CDR1 SQVTM, CDR2 ANQGSEA. This CDR3 is CSVEGWARANNQPQHF. The CDR3 nucleotides read TGCAGCGTTGAAGGGTGGGCCAGGGCTAATAATCAGCCCCAGCATTTT. The full variable domain, its missing parts supplied by reference TRBV29-1 and TRBJ1-5, is SAVISQKPSRDICQRGTSLTIQCQVDSQVTMMFWYRQQPGQSLTLIATANQGSEATYESGFVIDKFPISRPNLTFSTLTVSNMSPEDSSIYLCSVEGWARANNQPQHFGDGTRLSIL.

This rearrangement joins TRBV5-4 to TRBJ2-7, with D possibly TRBD1 on 6 matching bases. Germline V CDR1 and CDR2: SGHNT, YYREEE (reference sequence). V lost 3 bases, J lost 5 bases, and 15 bases lay in between. The CDR3 is made up of 14 amino acids. The CDR3 is CASSSWAGGHEQYF. As DNA, the CDR3 is TGTGCCAGCAGCTCTTGGGCTGGGGGCCACGAGCAGTACTTC. Full variable domain (outside the CDR3, taken from reference TRBV5-4 and TRBJ2-7): ETGVTQSPTHLIKTRGQQVTLRCSSQSGHNTVSWYQQALGQGPQFIFQYYREEENGRGNFPPRFSGLQFPNYSSELNVNALELDDSALYLCASSSWAGGHEQYFGPGTRLTVT.

This clone came up once. V usage is TRBV27 and J usage is TRBJ2-7; 9 bases match TRBD1. The germline gives CDR1 MNHEY, CDR2 SMNVEV (reference sequence). Trimming took 8 bases from V and 7 from J; bases not matched to a gene: 9. This CDR3 contains 13 residues. In DNA form, the CDR3 reads TGTGCCAGCTGCGGACAGGGGCTTGGAGAGCAGTACTTC. Encoded protein: CASCGQGLGEQYF.

The chain links TRBV19 to TRBJ2-3, with a weak D call TRBD1 (5 bases). There are 15 residues in the CDR3. V shed 6 bases and J shed 0 bases, with 13 bases lying between them. Germline V CDR1 and CDR2: LNHDA, SQIVND (reference sequence). CDR3 DNA sequence: TGTGCCAGTAGACTCAGCAGGGCAAGCACAGATACGCAGTATTTT. This gives the protein CASRLSRASTDTQYF.